These 5 T cell receptor beta chains share one sample of origin, sequenced in a study of cytomegalovirus exposure and HLA in healthy donors. The table came from immunoSEQ multiplex PCR; TCRdb's copy has only in-frame clones and leaves some out. The data show hundreds of thousands of clones, with roughly 90% seen just once and about 0.9% held by the top ten. Input material: PBMCs. The receptor set was obtained from a woman aged 18 to 35 in good health and CMV-seronegative.

This clone was recorded once. This chain links TRBV28 with TRBJ1-5; D gene unclear. The CDR3 spans 13 residues. Germline loops: CDR1 MDHEN, CDR2 SYDVKM. The V and J ends lost 6 bases and 0 bases respectively, with 6 bases between them. The DNA of the CDR3 is TGTGCCAGCAGCGGGTATAGCAATCAGCCCCAGCATTTT. Encoded protein: CASSGYSNQPQHF.

The chain joins TRBV5-5 to TRBJ2-1; D may be TRBD1 (6 bases). V lost 7 bases and J lost 12, with 17 bases in between. CDR1 SGHKS and CDR2 YYEKEE come from the germline V gene (reference sequence). The CDR3 consists of 12 residues. CDR3 sequence (DNA): TGTGCCAGCGTACTAGACAGGACGGGGCAGTTCTTC. Residues: CASVLDRTGQFF.

The chain has TRBV11-2 and TRBJ1-4, with TRBD1 identical over 8 bases. There are 15 residues in the CDR3. The germline CDR1 and CDR2 sequences are SGHAT and FQNNGV. J was trimmed by 7 bases and V by 5 bases; bases with no gene match: 9. This CDR3 is CASSPRTGWGEKLFF. The CDR3 DNA follows: TGTGCCAGCAGCCCCAGGACAGGGTGGGGTGAAAAACTGTTTTTT.

The J gene is TRBJ1-2, the V gene TRBV7-9; D is perhaps TRBD1 (6 bases). The CDR3 length is 11 residues. Per germline, CDR1 SEHNR and CDR2 FQNEAQ (reference sequence). The V gene lost 5 bases and the J gene lost 8 bases, with 9 bases spanning the gap. The CDR3 loop reads CASSRGGGYTF. CDR3 DNA: TGTGCCAGCAGCCGGGGGGGCGGCTACACCTTC.

J is TRBJ1-3 and V is TRBV7-2; tentatively, D is TRBD1 (6 bases). V was pared by 1 base and J by 2 bases, with 12 bases between. The germline V gene has CDR1 SGHTA and CDR2 FQGNSA. The CDR3 covers 16 residues. CDR3 coding DNA: TGTGCCAGCAGCTTAGTTGAAGGACAGCCTGGAAACACCATATATTTT. This encodes CASSLVEGQPGNTIYF.